This T cell receptor beta chain came from a study of early T cells in non-severe SARS-CoV-2 infection. Background on the study: Unsorted whole blood bulk RNA was sequenced, with unpaired chains.

There are 16 residues in the CDR3. V was pared by 6 bases and J by 4 bases, with 21 bases between. Germline V CDR1 and CDR2: KGHSH, LQKENI. Overall study findings and caveats: Matches to VDJdb favored anti-spike CD8 responses and missed private and CD4 specificities.

This clonotype has at least ten counts. Antigen unknown. Individual cDNA molecules were tagged with unique molecular identifiers. From the 5' RACE reads, TCRdb called clonotypes with MiXCR, one entry per CDR3 protein. The sample consists of roughly 40,000 distinct CDR3 sequences, 4% of them appearing once. This receptor was identified in an adult who was a healthcare worker with PCR-confirmed SARS-CoV-2 infection or an uninfected control (not recorded which). Input material: whole blood. V usage is TRBV18 and J usage is TRBJ1-1; the D is unclear. The DNA for the CDR3 is TGTGCCAGCTCGAAAACCCGGGCCAACGTGGGCACTGAAGCTTTCTTT. As protein: CASSKTRANVGTEAFF. Complete variable domain (other parts from reference TRBV18 and TRBJ1-1): NAGVMQNPRHLVRRRGQEARLRCSPMKGHSHVYWYRQLPEEGLKFMVYLQKENIIDESGMPKERFSAEFPKEGPSILRIQQVVRGDSAAYFCASSKTRANVGTEAFFGQGTRLTVV.